These 25 T cell receptor beta chains came from one sample sequenced in a study of blood T cell repertoires in COVID-19. Sequencing was performed with immunoSEQ multiplex PCR; in TCRdb, only in-frame clones are kept and a portion is missing. The table lists about 120,000 clones, over 55% of them singletons, with 2% to 2.5% in the top ten. The sample was peripheral blood. All receptors derive from a woman in her seventies with acute or convalescent COVID-19.

This chain joins TRBV9 and TRBJ1-2; the match to TRBD1 covers 7 bases. The CDR3 contains 11 residues. V gave up 7 bases and J gave up 7 bases; unmatched junction bases: 4. CDR1 and CDR2 from the germline V gene are SGDLS and YYNGEE. The DNA for the CDR3 is TGTGCCAGCGAAAGGGGGCGTGGCTACACCTTC. This encodes CASERGRGYTF.

The J gene is TRBJ2-1, the V gene TRBV19; D is ambiguous. The CDR3 consists of 14 residues. The V and J ends lost 0 bases and 6 bases respectively, with 9 bases between them. Germline loops: CDR1 LNHDA, CDR2 SQIVND (reference sequence). The CDR3 nucleotides are TGTGCCAGTAGTATAGATCCCAAATCCAATGAGCAGTTCTTC. Translating it yields CASSIDPKSNEQFF.

This clone appeared a single time. The chain's CDR3 is CAWSVLGTGSVQPQHF. The CDR3 DNA follows: TGTGCCTGGAGTGTACTTGGAACAGGCTCCGTTCAGCCCCAGCATTTT. This rearrangement joins TRBV30 to TRBJ1-5; maybe TRBD1 (5 bases). Germline V gene lookup returns CDR1 GTSNPN and CDR2 SVGIG (reference sequence). The V end was cut by 0 bases, the J end by 6 bases, with 18 bases between. The length of the CDR3 is 16 residues.

The V gene is TRBV29-1, the J gene TRBJ2-2; tentative D call: TRBD1 (6 bases). Germline CDR1 reads SQVTM; CDR2 reads ANQGSEA. The CDR3 extends over 13 amino acids. The germline V and J ends were trimmed by 7 bases and 4 bases, with 13 bases remaining between them. DNA of the CDR3: TGCAGCGCCTCGGCAGGGGTCACCGGGGAGCTGTTTTTT. This encodes CSASAGVTGELFF.

This clone was counted once. The chain combines TRBV5-1 with TRBJ2-1; possibly TRBD2 for D (5 bases). The germline V gene has CDR1 SGHRS and CDR2 YFSETQ. The V end was cut by 0 bases, the J end by 4 bases, with 14 bases between. This CDR3 is built from 16 residues. The CDR3 DNA follows: TGCGCCAGCAGCTTGGAAAGCGGACTTAATTACAATGAGCAGTTCTTC. Encoded protein: CASSLESGLNYNEQFF.

This clone has only a few counts. The genes are TRBV7-9 and TRBJ2-3, with TRBD1 as a possible D gene (6 bases). The CDR3 loop spans 15 amino acids. V was trimmed by 1 base and J by 2 bases, leaving 10 bases between them. Per germline, CDR1 SEHNR and CDR2 FQNEAQ (reference sequence). For the CDR3, the DNA is TGTGCCAGCAGCTTAGGAGCAGGGGTCACAGATACGCAGTATTTT. Its translation is CASSLGAGVTDTQYF.

The chain uses TRBV3-1 (or the pseudogene TRBV3-2) and TRBJ1-6; D is possibly TRBD1 (6 bases). The CDR3 covers 15 residues. V was pared by 5 bases and J by 5 bases, with 13 bases between. CDR1 and CDR2 (germline): LGHDT, YNNKEL (reference sequence). The CDR3 DNA reads TGTGCCAGCAGCAGAGACAGGTGGGATAATTCACCCCTCCACTTT. It specifies CASSRDRWDNSPLHF.

The chain joins TRBV6-5 to TRBJ1-1, with D possibly matching TRBD1 (5 bases). This CDR3 region has 13 residues. Between the trimmed V and J ends, which lost 2 bases and 3 bases, there was a span of 7 bases. Germline values: CDR1 MNHEY, CDR2 SVGAGI. The CDR3 DNA sequence: TGTGCCAGCAGTTACGGGGCCCACACTGAAGCTTTCTTT. Its protein is CASSYGAHTEAFF.

The gene calls are TRBV27 and TRBJ1-2; D unclear. CDR3 size: 12 residues. V was clipped by 8 bases and J by 2 bases, with 9 bases between them. Germline V gives CDR1 MNHEY, CDR2 SMNVEV (reference sequence). CDR3 coding DNA: TGTGCCAGCGCCCCGGGGAACTATGGCTACACCTTC. This sequence encodes CASAPGNYGYTF.

This clone turned up a few times. This rearrangement joins TRBV5-1 to TRBJ1-1, with 9 bases identical to TRBD1. Germline V gene sequence: CDR1 SGHRS, CDR2 YFSETQ. V was clipped by 3 bases and J by 3 bases; unmatched bases: 12. CDR3 length: 17 amino acids. CDR3 sequence: CASSSSGTGFKDTEAFF. The CDR3 coding sequence is TGCGCCAGCAGCTCCTCCGGGACAGGGTTTAAAGACACTGAAGCTTTCTTT.

This clone was detected only a few times. The chain uses TRBV4-1 and TRBJ2-5, with D perhaps TRBD1 (7 bases). Germline V lookup: CDR1 MGHRA, CDR2 YSYEKL. Between the trimmed V and J ends, which lost 4 bases and 5 bases, there was a span of 17 bases. This CDR3 has 15 residues. CDR3 sequence (DNA): TGCGCCAGCAGCCCTGGAACAGGGGCGGGGGAGACCCAGTACTTC. Encoded protein: CASSPGTGAGETQYF.

The V gene is TRBV28, the J gene TRBJ2-7; no firm D call. The length of the CDR3 is 14 residues. The germline V and J ends were trimmed by 1 base and 0 bases, with 7 bases remaining between them. Germline-derived CDR1 and CDR2 are MDHEN and SYDVKM. The CDR3 region is CASSLFGSSYEQYF. In DNA form, the CDR3 reads TGTGCCAGCAGTTTATTCGGTAGCTCCTACGAGCAGTACTTC.

The V gene is TRBV11-2, the J gene TRBJ2-1, with TRBD2 matching 12 bases. There are 16 residues in the CDR3. CDR1 is SGHAT and CDR2 is FQNNGV in the germline V gene. V lost 4 bases to trimming and J lost 7 bases; unmatched junction nucleotides: 8. The CDR3 loop is CASSYRLAGAWNEQFF. In DNA form, the CDR3 reads TGTGCCAGCAGCTACCGACTAGCGGGGGCTTGGAATGAGCAGTTCTTC. Supplemented by reference TRBV11-2 and TRBJ2-1, the full variable domain reads EAGVAQSPRYKIIEKRQSVAFWCNPISGHATLYWYQQILGQGPKLLIQFQNNGVVDDSQLPKDRFSAERLKGVDSTLKIQPAKLEDSAVYLCASSYRLAGAWNEQFFGPGTRLTVL.

This clone was seen a handful of times. CDR3 protein: CASSRTGQGRNTEAFF. Written as DNA, the CDR3 is TGTGCCAGTAGTCGCACGGGACAGGGGAGGAACACTGAAGCTTTCTTT. The V call is TRBV19, the J call TRBJ1-1; 10 bases match TRBD1. This CDR3 has 16 amino acids. Germline loops: CDR1 LNHDA, CDR2 SQIVND (reference sequence). Trimming removed 5 bases from V and 1 base from J; junction bases left unmatched: 7.

The chain uses TRBV7-2 and TRBJ1-1; D is undetermined. Germline-derived CDR1 and CDR2 are SGHTA and FQGNSA. V was pared by 6 bases and J by 1 base, with 12 bases between. The CDR3 has 14 amino acids. Here the CDR3 reads CASRIRDWNTEAFF. The CDR3 DNA reads as TGTGCCAGCAGAATTCGCGACTGGAACACTGAAGCTTTCTTT.

This clone occurred once. CDR3: CASSLTSASTDTQYF. For the CDR3, the DNA is TGTGCCAGCAGTTTGACTAGCGCTAGCACAGATACGCAGTATTTT. V is TRBV2 and J is TRBJ2-3; TRBD2 matches at 8 bases. The CDR3 totals 15 residues. V dropped 5 bases and J dropped 0; count of bases not matched to a gene: 4. CDR1 is SNHLY and CDR2 is FYNNEI in the germline V gene.

This clone was counted a few times. The J gene is TRBJ1-1, the V gene TRBV29-1; 8 nucleotides agree with TRBD1. In germline, CDR1 is SQVTM, CDR2 ANQGSEA. The V gene end was trimmed by 1 base and the J gene end by 5 bases; junction bases not matched to a gene: 6. The CDR3 runs 14 residues. The CDR3, as DNA: TGCAGCGTTGAAGGACAGGGGATGGGTACTGAAGCTTTCTTT. Translated, it gives CSVEGQGMGTEAFF.

This clone has only one observation. The chain links TRBV6-6 to TRBJ1-6, with D possibly being TRBD1 (6 bases). The V gene lost 8 bases and the J gene lost 7 bases, with 18 bases spanning the gap. The CDR3 has 15 amino acids. Germline V gene lookup returns CDR1 MNHNY and CDR2 SVGAGI (reference sequence). The CDR3 reads CASLVMQGRNSPLHF. CDR3 sequence (DNA): TGTGCCAGCTTAGTTATGCAGGGGAGAAATTCACCCCTCCACTTT.

V usage is TRBV5-1 and J usage is TRBJ2-7; 7 bases align to TRBD2. The CDR3 runs to 14 residues. Germline CDR1 is SGHRS and CDR2 is YFSETQ. The junction had 8 bases not matched to a gene; V was cut back by 5 bases and J by 3 bases. The CDR3 DNA reads as TGCGCCAGCAGACCCCTGCGGGAGCACTACGAGCAGTACTTC. Residues: CASRPLREHYEQYF.

This chain connects TRBV2 to TRBJ2-6, with 9 bases lining up with TRBD2. Looked up from germline, CDR1 is SNHLY and CDR2 is FYNNEI. After removal of 1 base from V and 0 bases from J, the junction contained 10 bases not matched to a gene. This CDR3 has 20 residues. CDR3 nucleotide sequence: TGTGCCAGCAGTGAAGGGGTAGCGGGAGCCCTTAACTCTGGGGCCAACGTCCTGACTTTC. Its protein product is CASSEGVAGALNSGANVLTF.

This clone has just a few counts. V and J are TRBV30 and TRBJ2-3; TRBD2 agrees at 9 bases. The CDR3 sequence is 14 residues long. Trimming at V came to 5 bases and at J to 4 bases, leaving 7 bases not matched to a gene. Germline V CDR1 and CDR2: GTSNPN, SVGIG (reference sequence). This CDR3 is CAWAHAGGPDTQYF. Written as DNA, the CDR3 is TGTGCCTGGGCTCATGCGGGAGGGCCAGATACGCAGTATTTT.

This chain uses TRBV7-2 with TRBJ2-2; 11 bases agree with TRBD2. V trimming: 5 bases; J trimming: 5 bases; junction bases outside the gene matches: 4. This CDR3 contains 15 residues. Germline CDR1 SGHTA, CDR2 FQGNSA. As DNA, the CDR3 is TGTGCCAGCAGCCCCCGGACTAGCGGGACCGGGGAGCTGTTTTTT. Its translation is CASSPRTSGTGELFF.

This clone was observed a single time. The rearrangement links TRBV6-5 to TRBJ1-3; a weak D match, TRBD1 (6 bases). The germline V and J ends were trimmed by 8 bases and 4 bases, with 12 bases remaining between them. Germline V gene sequence: CDR1 MNHEY, CDR2 SVGAGI. The CDR3 is 13 residues long. The CDR3 DNA reads as TGTGCCAGCCTGGGGGGGCCCGGAAACACCATATATTTT. Translated: CASLGGPGNTIYF.

This clone was observed many times. The chain joins TRBV9 to TRBJ2-1; 8 nucleotides line up with TRBD2. The V gene end was trimmed by 4 bases and the J gene end by 7 bases; junction bases not matched to a gene: 16. CDR1 and CDR2 from the germline V gene are SGDLS and YYNGEE. The CDR3 has 17 amino acids. This CDR3 reads CASSSQIGGALGNEQFF. The CDR3 DNA is TGTGCCAGCAGCTCACAAATCGGGGGGGCCTTAGGGAATGAGCAGTTCTTC.

V is TRBV10-3 and J is TRBJ1-2; D is undetermined. V shed 2 bases and J shed 5 bases, with 12 bases lying between them. This CDR3 is 14 amino acids long. Germline loops: CDR1 ENHRY, CDR2 SYGVKD. The CDR3 protein is CAISEGGEPYGYTF. CDR3 DNA sequence: TGTGCCATCAGTGAGGGCGGGGAACCATATGGCTACACCTTC.